Detailed here is one TCR beta chain. The target antigen is unknown. All gene names here are mouse names. The read ends 1 residue early relative to the CDR3; the germline J gene fills the gap. Germline V gene data show CDR1 as LGHNA and CDR2 as YSYQKL. Trimming cost V 3 bases and J 2 bases, with 5 bases left between them. CDR3 size: 13 residues. This specimen comes from a study of tissue T cells after allogeneic stem cell transplantation. Study-wide results and limits: The study did not identify alloreactive or antigen-specific tissue TCRs, and some clones might be persisting host cells. Within patients, tissue anatomy strongly shaped TCR repertoire composition. Motif-based clustering found tissue-specific repertoire signatures shared across patients, though few clones were shared.

Sequencing of TCRbeta CDR3 at survey depth gave sequences and template counts. Produced via immunoSEQ multiplex PCR; TCRdb's table is partial and in-frame only. The sample has about 7,400 clones, around 68% seen once; the top ten hold 0.7% to 0.95%. The sequenced sample consisted of blood. This sequence was found in a female BALB/c mouse in good health. For this mouse line, the MHC haplotype is H2-d. The chain uses TRBV2 and TRBJ2-1, with D unclear. The CDR3 protein is CASSHGDYAEQFF. Partial CDR3 DNA: TGTGCCAGCAGCCACGGGGACTATGCTGAGCAGTTC.